The T cell receptor (beta chain) described here comes from a study of cytomegalovirus exposure and HLA in healthy donors. This clone appeared once. The assay was immunoSEQ multiplex PCR, and TCRdb's table has in-frame clones only and misses some. Counted here are 70,000 or so clones, 91% occurring once; the ten biggest clones make up about 3%. Germline V CDR1 and CDR2: SGHDT, YYEEEE. This CDR3 region has 13 residues. V lost 0 bases to trimming and J lost 6 bases, with 7 bases between them. This clonotype was obtained from a man aged 18 to 29 in good health and CMV-seronegative. The sequenced material came from PBMCs. The chain recombines TRBV5-6 with TRBJ2-1; D perhaps matches TRBD2 (5 bases). The CDR3 is CASSLGTFNEQFF. Written as DNA, the CDR3 is TGTGCCAGCAGCTTGGGGACTTTCAATGAGCAGTTCTTC. Drawing the rest from reference TRBV5-6 and TRBJ2-1, the complete variable domain is DAGVTQSPTHLIKTRGQQVTLRCSPKSGHDTVSWYQQALGQGPQFIFQYYEEEERQRGNFPDRFSGHQFPNYSSELNVNALLLGDSALYLCASSLGTFNEQFFGPGTRLTVL.